These 5 T cell receptor beta chains were sequenced from one sample in a study of cytomegalovirus exposure and HLA in healthy donors. In the PCR, 60 Vbeta and 13 Jbeta primers were used. The data were produced by immunoSEQ multiplex PCR, yet TCRdb's version contains in-frame clones alone and is incomplete. The sample holds 150,000 to 160,000 clones, more than 70% seen once. Sample: PBMCs. The receptors were sampled from a woman in her thirties or forties in good health and CMV-seropositive.

The V call is TRBV30, the J call TRBJ1-6; TRBD1 matches at 7 bases. The CDR3 loop spans 15 amino acids. Germline V lookup: CDR1 GTSNPN, CDR2 SVGIG (reference sequence). V was clipped by 2 bases and J by 7 bases; unmatched bases: 8. CDR3 DNA: TGTGCCTGGAGTTACCGGGACAGCTTGAATTCACCCCTCCACTTT. Amino acids: CAWSYRDSLNSPLHF.

The CDR3 is CASSVADTGELFF. The CDR3 DNA sequence: TGCGCCAGCAGTGTGGCCGACACCGGGGAGCTGTTTTTT. The V call is TRBV10-2, the J call TRBJ2-2; D uncertain. Germline CDR1 and CDR2: WSHSY and SAAADI. V was cut by 4 bases and J by 3 bases, with 6 bases left in between. The CDR3 is 13 amino acids.

The CDR3 spells CASTPVGNYNEQFF. The CDR3, as DNA: TGCGCCAGCACCCCGGTGGGCAACTACAATGAGCAGTTCTTC. This sequence joins TRBV5-1 and TRBJ2-1; D unclear. The CDR3 has 14 amino acids. Germline CDR1 is SGHRS and CDR2 is YFSETQ. Trimming cost V 6 bases and J 3 bases, with 13 bases left between them.

The J gene is TRBJ1-1, the V gene TRBV2; 7 bases align to TRBD1. Germline loops: CDR1 SNHLY, CDR2 FYNNEI. The CDR3 totals 14 residues. The V gene end was trimmed by 5 bases and the J gene end by 2 bases; junction bases not matched to a gene: 5. The CDR3 DNA sequence: TGTGCCAGCAGTCGACAGGGTATCAACACTGAAGCTTTCTTT. Translation gives CASSRQGINTEAFF.

This rearrangement joins TRBV5-1 to TRBJ2-1, with D possibly TRBD2 on 5 matching bases. V dropped 5 bases and J dropped 5 bases, with 14 bases sitting between them. This CDR3 is built from 14 residues. In germline, CDR1 is SGHRS, CDR2 YFSETQ. The CDR3 region has the DNA TGCGCCAGCAGATTCGAGGGTTGGGACAATGAGCAGTTCTTC. As protein: CASRFEGWDNEQFF.